This is a list of T cell receptor beta chains from one sample in a study of cytomegalovirus exposure and HLA in healthy donors. Libraries were prepared by immunoSEQ multiplex PCR; TCRdb keeps only in-frame clonotypes and omits some of them. Of 100,000 or so clones listed, 77% were seen once; the top ten hold roughly 8.9%. The sample was PBMCs. All receptors come from a male donor in good health and CMV-seropositive. The CDR3 runs from the conserved cysteine through the conserved F or W. Each record gives: CDR3 length, clone size, V gene, D gene, J gene, CDR3 DNA, CDR3 protein. D genes are given only for firm matches. Where a row states a size, it is once, few, many or the class of an expanded clone; other rows omit it.

length: 13; size: NA; V: TRBV29-1; D: TRBD2; J: TRBJ2-3; DNA: TGCAGTCCACTAGCGGGACCCACAGATACGCAGTATTTT; CDR3: CSPLAGPTDTQYF
length: 13; size: NA; V: TRBV10-1; D: NA; J: TRBJ2-4; DNA: TGCGCCAGCAGTCGGGGAGACAAAAACAGTCAGTACTTC; CDR3: CASSRGDKNSQYF
length: 17; size: NA; V: TRBV4-1; D: TRBD1; J: TRBJ2-3; DNA: TGCGCCAGCAGCCAAGACCAGTGGACAGGGGGCACAGATACGCAGTATTTT; CDR3: CASSQDQWTGGTDTQYF
length: 14; size: NA; V: TRBV5-5; D: NA; J: TRBJ2-7; DNA: TGTGCCAGCAGTTTCGCACTCGGGGCCTACGAGCAGTACTTC; CDR3: CASSFALGAYEQYF
length: 13; size: NA; V: TRBV4-3; D: NA; J: TRBJ1-5; DNA: TGCGCCAGCAGCCAGGCCAGTGGTCAGCCCCAGCATTTT; CDR3: CASSQASGQPQHF
length: 16; size: NA; V: TRBV7-9; D: TRBD2; J: TRBJ2-2; DNA: TGTTCCAGCAGCTTACGAAGGGTAGCGGGGGCCGGGGAGCTGTTTTTT; CDR3: CSSSLRRVAGAGELFF
length: 14; size: NA; V: TRBV18; D: TRBD1; J: TRBJ2-7; DNA: TGTGCCAGCTCACCGGCAGGGGGCCGGTACGAGCAGTACTTC; CDR3: CASSPAGGRYEQYF
length: 15; size: NA; V: TRBV6-6; D: NA; J: TRBJ2-7; DNA: TGTGCCAGCAGAGTACACAGGGGGGAGGGCTACGAGCAGTACTTC; CDR3: CASRVHRGEGYEQYF
length: 15; size: NA; V: TRBV28; D: TRBD1; J: TRBJ2-1; DNA: TGTGCCAGCAGTCCCAACGGGACAGGGGGTAATGAGCAGTTCTTC; CDR3: CASSPNGTGGNEQFF
length: 14; size: NA; V: TRBV5-4; D: NA; J: TRBJ2-3; DNA: TGTGCCAGCAGCCTGGGGGGCCGAGGAGATACGCAGTATTTT; CDR3: CASSLGGRGDTQYF
length: 15; size: NA; V: TRBV7-9; D: NA; J: TRBJ1-5; DNA: TGTGCCAGCAGCTTAGGGAGTTATAGCAATCAGCCCCAGCATTTT; CDR3: CASSLGSYSNQPQHF
length: 16; size: NA; V: TRBV7-2; D: NA; J: TRBJ1-3; DNA: TGTGCCAGCAGTGATTGGGGGGGAGGTCGTGGAAACACCATATATTTT; CDR3: CASSDWGGGRGNTIYF
length: 14; size: once; V: TRBV7-2; D: TRBD1; J: TRBJ2-5; DNA: TGTGCCAGCAGCCCGGACAGGGCGGAGGAGACCCAGTACTTC; CDR3: CASSPDRAEETQYF
length: 18; size: NA; V: TRBV15; D: NA; J: TRBJ2-4; DNA: TGTGCCACCAGCAGAGATAGTAGGAGGGATAAGGACAAAAACATTCAGTACTTC; CDR3: CATSRDSRRDKDKNIQYF
length: 16; size: NA; V: TRBV9; D: NA; J: TRBJ2-6; DNA: TGTGCCAGCAGCTTTACTAGTAACTCTGGGGCCAACGTCCTGACTTTC; CDR3: CASSFTSNSGANVLTF
length: 15; size: few; V: TRBV9; D: NA; J: TRBJ1-3; DNA: TGTGCCAGCAGCCCGGGGGTCTTTTCTGGAAACACCATATATTTT; CDR3: CASSPGVFSGNTIYF
length: 15; size: NA; V: TRBV27; D: NA; J: TRBJ2-3; DNA: TGTGCCAGCAGTTTCTGGGGGCTCCGCACAGATACGCAGTATTTT; CDR3: CASSFWGLRTDTQYF
length: 14; size: NA; V: TRBV5-1; D: NA; J: TRBJ2-6; DNA: TGCGCCAGCCGTTTGGTGGGTCAGGGGGGCGTCCTGACTTTC; CDR3: CASRLVGQGGVLTF
length: 15; size: NA; V: TRBV7-8; D: NA; J: TRBJ1-2; DNA: TGTGCCAGCAGCTTAGGTCGTGGAGCTAACTATGGCTACACCTTC; CDR3: CASSLGRGANYGYTF
length: 17; size: NA; V: TRBV27; D: TRBD1; J: TRBJ1-5; DNA: TGTGCCACCGCCCCGGGACAGGGGGCTGGAGGCAATCAGCCCCAGCATTTT; CDR3: CATAPGQGAGGNQPQHF
length: 13; size: NA; V: TRBV5-8; D: NA; J: TRBJ2-3; DNA: TGTGCCAGCAGCTTCTATTCCGGAGATACGCAGTATTTT; CDR3: CASSFYSGDTQYF
length: 15; size: NA; V: TRBV28; D: NA; J: TRBJ2-3; DNA: TGTGCCAGCAGTCCTTGGACAGATAGCACAGATACGCAGTATTTT; CDR3: CASSPWTDSTDTQYF
length: 15; size: NA; V: TRBV7-9; D: NA; J: TRBJ2-7; DNA: TGTTCCAGCAGCTTTCAGGGGAAGGGAACCTACGAGCAGTACTTC; CDR3: CSSSFQGKGTYEQYF
length: 13; size: NA; V: TRBV11-2; D: TRBD1; J: TRBJ1-2; DNA: TGTGCCAGCAGCCTTGACAGGGACAGGGGCTACACCTTC; CDR3: CASSLDRDRGYTF
length: 15; size: few; V: TRBV5-1; D: NA; J: TRBJ2-3; DNA: TGCGCCAGCAGAGGCGGGGCTAGCGGCACAGATACGCAGTATTTT; CDR3: CASRGGASGTDTQYF
length: 15; size: NA; V: TRBV7-2; D: TRBD2; J: TRBJ2-4; DNA: TGTGCCAGCAGCGGGGGAGGGGTAGCCAAAAACATTCAGTACTTC; CDR3: CASSGGGVAKNIQYF